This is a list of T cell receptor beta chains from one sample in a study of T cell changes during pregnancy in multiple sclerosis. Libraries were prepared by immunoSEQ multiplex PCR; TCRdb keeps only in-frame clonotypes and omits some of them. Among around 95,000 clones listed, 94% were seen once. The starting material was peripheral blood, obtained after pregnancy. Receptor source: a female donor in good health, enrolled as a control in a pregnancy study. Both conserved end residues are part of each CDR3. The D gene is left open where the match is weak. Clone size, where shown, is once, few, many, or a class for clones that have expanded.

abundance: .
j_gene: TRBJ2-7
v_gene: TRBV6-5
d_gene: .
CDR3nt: TGTGCCAGCAGTTACTCCGGTGGTGGCGAGCAGTACTTC
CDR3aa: CASSYSGGGEQYF

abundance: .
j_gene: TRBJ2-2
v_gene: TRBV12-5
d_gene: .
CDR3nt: TGTGCTAGTGATAGGGTAGGTAGGCGTCCGAGGGAGAACACCGGGGAGCTGTTTTTT
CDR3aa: CASDRVGRRPRENTGELFF

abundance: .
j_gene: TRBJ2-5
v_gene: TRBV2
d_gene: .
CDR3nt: TGTGCCAGCACCCTGGGGATGGGGCCGGAGACCCAGTACTTC
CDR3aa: CASTLGMGPETQYF

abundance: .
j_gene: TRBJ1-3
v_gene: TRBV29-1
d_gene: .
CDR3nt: TGCAGCGTTCTCCCCGTACAGGGATTTGGAAACACCATATATTTT
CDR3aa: CSVLPVQGFGNTIYF

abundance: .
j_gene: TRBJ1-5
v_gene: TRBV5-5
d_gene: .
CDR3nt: TGTGCCAGCAGCTTGAACGGAGGCAATCAGCCCCAGCATTTT
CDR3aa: CASSLNGGNQPQHF

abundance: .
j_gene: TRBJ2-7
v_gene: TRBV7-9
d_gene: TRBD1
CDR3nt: TGTGCCAGCAGCTTAGTGTCTCTGGGACAGGGAGCCCTCGAGCAGTACTTC
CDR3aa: CASSLVSLGQGALEQYF

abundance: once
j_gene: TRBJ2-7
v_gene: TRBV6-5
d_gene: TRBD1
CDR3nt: TGTGCCAGCCGAACCTCCGGGACAGGGACGTACGAGCAGTACTTC
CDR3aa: CASRTSGTGTYEQYF

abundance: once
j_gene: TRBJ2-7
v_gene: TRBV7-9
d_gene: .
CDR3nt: TGTGCCAGCAGCAGGGGGGGTATGGTTGGTGAGCAGTACTTC
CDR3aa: CASSRGGMVGEQYF

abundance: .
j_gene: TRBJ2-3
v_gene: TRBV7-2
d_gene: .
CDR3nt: TGTGCCAGCAGCTTAGGACTCGACACAGATACGCAGTATTTT
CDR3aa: CASSLGLDTDTQYF

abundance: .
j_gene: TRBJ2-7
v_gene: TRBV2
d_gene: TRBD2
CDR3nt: TGTGCCAGCAGTGATGTATGGCGGGAGTATGAGCAGTACTTC
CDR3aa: CASSDVWREYEQYF

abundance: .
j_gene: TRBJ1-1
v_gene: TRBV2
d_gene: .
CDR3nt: TGTGCCAGCAGTGGATGGAGAACTGAAGCTTTCTTT
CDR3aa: CASSGWRTEAFF

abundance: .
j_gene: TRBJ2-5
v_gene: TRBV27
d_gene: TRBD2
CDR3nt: TGTGCCAGCAGTGCGGTAGCGGGAGCACTTCAAGAGACCCAGTACTTC
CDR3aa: CASSAVAGALQETQYF

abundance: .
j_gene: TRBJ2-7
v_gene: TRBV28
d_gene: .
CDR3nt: TGTGCCAGCAGTTTTGGGGGGAGCTCCTACGAGCAGTACTTC
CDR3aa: CASSFGGSSYEQYF

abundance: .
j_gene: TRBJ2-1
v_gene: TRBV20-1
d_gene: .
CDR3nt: TGCAGTGCGTGGGAGAATGAGCAGTTCTTC
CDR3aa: CSAWENEQFF

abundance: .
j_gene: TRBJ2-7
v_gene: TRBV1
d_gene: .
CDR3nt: TGCACCAGCAGCCGGACTTGGGAGCAGTACTTC
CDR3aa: CTSSRTWEQYF

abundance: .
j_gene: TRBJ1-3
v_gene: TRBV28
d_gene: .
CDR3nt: TGTGCCAGCAGTTTACCCCCAGGAAACACCATATATTTT
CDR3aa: CASSLPPGNTIYF

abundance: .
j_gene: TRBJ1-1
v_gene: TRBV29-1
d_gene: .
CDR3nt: TGCAGCGTTGTCAGTCAGAACACTGAAGCTTTCTTT
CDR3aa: CSVVSQNTEAFF

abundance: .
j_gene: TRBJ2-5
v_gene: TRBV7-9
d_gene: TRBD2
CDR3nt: TGTGCCAGCAGCTTACTAGCGGGAGTAAGAGAGACCCAGTACTTC
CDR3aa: CASSLLAGVRETQYF